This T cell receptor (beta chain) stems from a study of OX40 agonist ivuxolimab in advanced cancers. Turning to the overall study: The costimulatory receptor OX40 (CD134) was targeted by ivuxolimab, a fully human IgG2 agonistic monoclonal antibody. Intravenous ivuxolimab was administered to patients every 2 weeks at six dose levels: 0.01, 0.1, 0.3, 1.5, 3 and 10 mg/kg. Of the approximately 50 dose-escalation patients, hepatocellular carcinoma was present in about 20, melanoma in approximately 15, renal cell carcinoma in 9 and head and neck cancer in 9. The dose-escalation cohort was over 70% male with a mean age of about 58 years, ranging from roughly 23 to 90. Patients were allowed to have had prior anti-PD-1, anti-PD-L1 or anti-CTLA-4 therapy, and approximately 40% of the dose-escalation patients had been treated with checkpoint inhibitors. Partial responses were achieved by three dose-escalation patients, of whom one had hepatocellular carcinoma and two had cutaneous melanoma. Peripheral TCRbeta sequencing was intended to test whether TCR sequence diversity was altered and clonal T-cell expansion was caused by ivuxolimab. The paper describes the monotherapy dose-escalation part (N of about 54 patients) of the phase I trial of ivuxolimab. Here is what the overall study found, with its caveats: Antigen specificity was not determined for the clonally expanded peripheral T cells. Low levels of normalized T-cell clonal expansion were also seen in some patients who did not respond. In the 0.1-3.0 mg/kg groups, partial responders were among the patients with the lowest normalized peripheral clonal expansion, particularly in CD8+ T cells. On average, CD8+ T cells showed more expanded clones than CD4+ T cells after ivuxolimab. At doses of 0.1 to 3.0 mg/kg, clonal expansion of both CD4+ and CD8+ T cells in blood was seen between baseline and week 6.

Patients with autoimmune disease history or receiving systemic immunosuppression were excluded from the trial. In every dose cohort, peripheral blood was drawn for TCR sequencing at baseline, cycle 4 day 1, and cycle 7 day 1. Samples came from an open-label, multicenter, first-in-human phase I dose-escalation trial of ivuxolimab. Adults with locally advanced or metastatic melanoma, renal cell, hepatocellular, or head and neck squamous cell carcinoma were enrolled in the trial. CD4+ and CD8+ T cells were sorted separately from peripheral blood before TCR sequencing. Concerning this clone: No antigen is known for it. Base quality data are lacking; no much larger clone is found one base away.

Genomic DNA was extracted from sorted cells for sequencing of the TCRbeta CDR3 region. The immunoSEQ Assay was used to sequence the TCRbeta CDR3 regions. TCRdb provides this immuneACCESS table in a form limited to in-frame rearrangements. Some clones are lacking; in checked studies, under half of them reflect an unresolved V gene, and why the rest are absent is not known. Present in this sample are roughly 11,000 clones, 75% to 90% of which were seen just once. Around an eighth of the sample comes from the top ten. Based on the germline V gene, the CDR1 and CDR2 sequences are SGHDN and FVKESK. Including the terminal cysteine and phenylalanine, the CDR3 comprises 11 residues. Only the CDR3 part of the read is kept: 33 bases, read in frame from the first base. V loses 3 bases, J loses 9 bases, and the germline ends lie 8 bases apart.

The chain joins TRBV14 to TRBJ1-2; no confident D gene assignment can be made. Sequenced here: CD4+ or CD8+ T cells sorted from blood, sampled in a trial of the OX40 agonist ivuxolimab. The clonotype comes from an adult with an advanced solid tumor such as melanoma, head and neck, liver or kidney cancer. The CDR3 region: CASSQGLSYTF. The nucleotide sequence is TGTGCCAGCAGCCAGGGGTTAAGCTACACCTTC.